This T cell receptor (beta chain) was observed in a study of T cell responses to AZD1222 COVID-19 vaccine. Study information: Second-dose recipients at about 4 or about 12 weeks were treated as one pooled group. Broader study findings: The peak T cell response came first, and repertoires were sampled only after it. It should be noted that donors were predominantly white British and more often female, and clonal diversity was possibly underestimated. Regions 160-218 and 743-854 held dominance among vaccine-associated CD4 TCRs, which spanned spike.

Clones were read by immunoSEQ multiplex PCR, and TCRdb kept only the in-frame ones, dropping some. Of 75,000 to 90,000 clones listed, about nine tenths were seen once; the top ten hold roughly 2.3%. As for this clone: Its antigen remains unidentified.

The CDR3 covers 17 residues. Germline assignment: CDR1 SGHTA and CDR2 FQGTGA. Losses at the gene ends were 5 bases for V and 1 base for J; bases not matched to a gene: 8. The chain recombines TRBV7-3 with TRBJ2-3; 11 bases line up with TRBD2. Sequenced here: peripheral blood, sampled on day 0 of AZD1222 vaccination. This TCR was sampled from an adult in good health. Here the CDR3 DNA reads TGTGCCAGCAGCCCACCAGGGACTAGCGGTCGCACAGATACGCAGTATTTT. The encoded protein is CASSPPGTSGRTDTQYF.